These 19 T cell receptor beta chains share one sample of origin, sequenced in a study of blood T cell repertoires in COVID-19. Generated by immunoSEQ multiplex PCR, the TCRdb table keeps only in-frame clones and is missing some. The sample yields 80,000 to 100,000 clones, around four fifths seen once. The sequenced sample consisted of peripheral blood. Source of these receptors: a human donor in a cohort sampled during active COVID-19.

The genes are TRBV5-1 and TRBJ2-5; D not resolved. V was trimmed by 0 bases and J by 7 bases, leaving 10 bases between them. Germline loops: CDR1 SGHRS, CDR2 YFSETQ. CDR3 size: 13 residues. The CDR3 DNA reads TGCGCCAGCAGCTTGGACAGTTCGTGGACCCAGTACTTC. Its protein product is CASSLDSSWTQYF.

This chain joins TRBV6-5 and TRBJ2-1; maybe TRBD2 (5 bases). Germline assignment: CDR1 MNHEY and CDR2 SVGAGI. With 6 bases removed from V and 0 bases from J, the gap between germline ends came to 9 bases. The CDR3 covers 14 residues. CDR3 coding DNA: TGTGCCAGCAGGGGCGGAGGCTCCTACAATGAGCAGTTCTTC. As protein: CASRGGGSYNEQFF.

This clone appeared a single time. V gene TRBV5-6 combines with J gene TRBJ2-3, with 10 nucleotides matching TRBD2. The germline V gene has CDR1 SGHDT and CDR2 YYEEEE. CDR3 length: 15 amino acids. Trimming took 2 bases from V and 2 from J; bases not matched to a gene: 2. The CDR3 bases are TGTGCCAGCAGCTTTACTAGCGGGGTCACAGATACGCAGTATTTT. This sequence encodes CASSFTSGVTDTQYF. Full variable domain (missing parts from reference TRBV5-6 and TRBJ2-3): DAGVTQSPTHLIKTRGQQVTLRCSPKSGHDTVSWYQQALGQGPQFIFQYYEEEERQRGNFPDRFSGHQFPNYSSELNVNALLLGDSALYLCASSFTSGVTDTQYFGPGTRLTVL.

The chain has TRBV28 and TRBJ1-2; the D is unclear. This CDR3 is 13 amino acids long. Germline loops: CDR1 MDHEN, CDR2 SYDVKM. The germline V and J ends were trimmed by 8 bases and 6 bases, with 16 bases remaining between them. The CDR3 reads CASLTGWANGYTF. CDR3 DNA: TGTGCCAGCCTGACGGGATGGGCAAATGGCTACACCTTC.

The chain carries TRBV6-5 and TRBJ1-5; D is undetermined. Germline V gene lookup returns CDR1 MNHEY and CDR2 SVGAGI. This CDR3 comprises 14 residues. The V end was cut by 10 bases, the J end by 3 bases, with 16 bases between. CDR3 DNA sequence: TGTGCCACCCAGAGGGAGAGTTCCAATCAGCCCCAGCATTTT. Translated: CATQRESSNQPQHF.

V is TRBV2 and J is TRBJ2-7, with D perhaps TRBD1 (6 bases). Germline CDR1 and CDR2: SNHLY and FYNNEI. This CDR3 spans 14 amino acids. Trimming left V 4 bases short and J 3 bases short, with 13 bases between. The DNA for the CDR3 is TGTGCCAGCAGTGTGGAACAGGGACACTACGAGCAGTACTTC. This sequence encodes CASSVEQGHYEQYF.

The chain employs TRBV19 and TRBJ1-3; 10 positions agree with TRBD1. CDR3 length: 14 amino acids. The trim removed 6 bases at V and 4 bases at J, leaving 3 bases unmatched. From germline, CDR1 is LNHDA and CDR2 SQIVND (reference sequence). The CDR3 nucleotides read TGTGCCAGTAGCCGACAGGGGGCAGGAAACACCATATATTTT. Amino acid sequence: CASSRQGAGNTIYF.

The CDR3 coding sequence is TGTGCCAGCTTGAGCGGGGGGACCTCCTACGAGCAGTACTTC. It is translated as CASLSGGTSYEQYF. V usage is TRBV28 and J usage is TRBJ2-7; 9 nucleotides agree with TRBD2. The CDR3 totals 14 residues. CDR1 and CDR2 from the germline V gene are MDHEN and SYDVKM. J was trimmed by 0 bases and V by 8 bases; bases with no gene match: 5.

The chain couples TRBV5-1 to TRBJ2-3, with D tentatively TRBD1 (6 bases). This CDR3 has 16 amino acids. CDR1 and CDR2 from the germline V gene are SGHRS and YFSETQ. Trimming left V 4 bases short and J 2 bases short, with 17 bases between. Here the CDR3 reads CASSPGLGATTDTQYF. The CDR3 DNA reads as TGCGCCAGCAGCCCGGGGTTGGGGGCTACCACAGATACGCAGTATTTT.

This clone was counted only a few times. The rearrangement links TRBV9 to TRBJ1-5; D is perhaps TRBD1 (6 bases). The V end was cut by 0 bases, the J end by 6 bases, with 13 bases between. This CDR3 is 15 amino acids long. Germline V lookup: CDR1 SGDLS, CDR2 YYNGEE. Written as DNA, the CDR3 is TGTGCCAGCAGCGTAGGGGGGGGCTTGGGTCAGCCCCAGCATTTT. This gives the protein CASSVGGGLGQPQHF.

The gene calls are TRBV6-1 and TRBJ2-7, with TRBD1 identical over 8 bases. Germline-derived CDR1 and CDR2 are MNHNS and SASEGT. This CDR3 comprises 16 residues. Trimming removed 4 bases from V and 4 bases from J; junction bases left unmatched: 12. This chain's CDR3 is CASSAFDRGGGYEQYF. CDR3 DNA: TGTGCCAGCAGTGCATTCGACAGGGGTGGGGGTTACGAGCAGTACTTC.

The chain employs TRBV6-2 or TRBV6-3 and TRBJ2-3; TRBD2 aligns across 9 bases. With 5 bases clipped from V and 7 bases from J, the junction kept 13 bases outside the gene matches. The CDR3 runs 16 residues. Per germline, CDR1 MNHEY and CDR2 SVGEGT. In nucleotides, the CDR3 is TGTGCCAGCAGTGATCCAGCGGGAGGACCGCGGAATACGCAGTATTTT. It codes for CASSDPAGGPRNTQYF.

J is TRBJ1-5 and V is TRBV4-1; TRBD1 aligns across 9 bases. The germline CDR1 and CDR2 sequences are MGHRA and YSYEKL. Germline trimming cut 4 bases from V and 2 bases from J; bases unmatched to any gene: 3. This CDR3 has 15 amino acids. CDR3 region: CASSRWTGGNQPQHF. The CDR3 nucleotides read TGCGCCAGCAGCCGCTGGACAGGGGGCAATCAGCCCCAGCATTTT.

Here the CDR3 DNA reads TGTGCCAGCAGTACCCAGTCCGCAGATAGCGGGAGAACACTTACCTACAATGAGCAGTTCTTC. This codes for CASSTQSADSGRTLTYNEQFF. The gene calls are TRBV27 and TRBJ2-1; 9 bases fit TRBD2. After removal of 5 bases from V and 2 bases from J, the junction contained 22 bases not matched to a gene. This CDR3 is 21 amino acids long. Germline V gene lookup returns CDR1 MNHEY and CDR2 SMNVEV (reference sequence).

This clone appeared a few times. The rearrangement uses TRBV4-1 and TRBJ2-5, with 13 bases that match TRBD2. The CDR3 is 16 amino acids. Germline CDR1 reads MGHRA; CDR2 reads YSYEKL. The V gene end was trimmed by 4 bases and the J gene end by 1 base; junction bases not matched to a gene: 3. This CDR3 reads CASSRGTSGTQETQYF. DNA of the CDR3: TGCGCCAGCAGCCGAGGGACTAGCGGGACCCAAGAGACCCAGTACTTC.

The chain joins TRBV4-1 to TRBJ1-3; the D is unclear. The CDR3 runs 17 residues. Germline V gene lookup returns CDR1 MGHRA and CDR2 YSYEKL. Trimming stripped 0 bases from V and 4 bases from J, with 16 bases between. CDR3 in DNA: TGCGCCAGCAGCCAAGAGCCCTTTCCTGGGCAGGGAAACACCATATATTTT. This gives the protein CASSQEPFPGQGNTIYF.

This chain connects TRBV2 to TRBJ1-4; 9 nucleotides agree with TRBD1. Germline values: CDR1 SNHLY, CDR2 FYNNEI. V was clipped by 4 bases and J by 7 bases; unmatched bases: 7. This CDR3 comprises 15 residues. CDR3 loop: CASSVTGGGGEKLFF. The CDR3 DNA is TGTGCCAGCAGTGTAACAGGGGGCGGCGGTGAAAAACTGTTTTTT.

The J gene is TRBJ2-5, the V gene TRBV11-2, with D possibly TRBD2 on 5 matching bases. Germline V gene data show CDR1 as SGHAT and CDR2 as FQNNGV. V lost 3 bases and J 1 base, leaving 9 bases between the germline ends. This CDR3 region has 14 residues. CDR3 sequence (DNA): TGTGCCAGCAGCTTGGCCGGACTCCAAGAGACCCAGTACTTC. Translating it yields CASSLAGLQETQYF.

The chain couples TRBV9 to TRBJ1-6; possibly TRBD1 for D (6 bases). The V gene's germline CDR1 is SGDLS and CDR2 YYNGEE. V lost 4 bases and J lost 4, with 9 bases in between. The CDR3 totals 14 residues. The CDR3 protein is CASSRTGYNSPLHF. DNA for the CDR3: TGTGCCAGCAGCAGAACAGGGTATAATTCACCCCTCCACTTT.